Listed below are T cell receptor beta chains from one sample, sequenced in a study of shared clonotypes between healthy human individuals. Method: immunoSEQ multiplex PCR; TCRdb's copy keeps in-frame clones and lacks some. Of over 2 million clones in the sample, roughly 94% were seen once. Sequenced material: naive CD4+ T cells sorted from blood. These receptors came from a young man in good health. Both conserved end residues are part of each CDR3. The order of the fields is V gene, J gene, CDR3 length, clone size, D gene, CDR3 DNA, CDR3 protein. A D gene is named only where the DNA matches it firmly. Rows give clone size only sometimes, using once, few, many, or a class for an expanded clone.

TRBV2	TRBJ2-7	15	.	.	TGTGCCAGCAGTGGGCAGGGAGACCTCTGGTCAGGGCAGTACTTC	CASSGQGDLWSGQYF
TRBV5-4	TRBJ2-1	17	.	TRBD2	TGTGCCAGCAGCTTGGCGGGACTAGCGGGGGCCTACAATGAGCAGTTCTTC	CASSLAGLAGAYNEQFF
TRBV2	TRBJ2-1	14	.	TRBD2	TGTGCCAGCAGAAGAGCGGGAGCCTACAATGAGCAGTTCTTC	CASRRAGAYNEQFF
TRBV7-8	TRBJ2-2	16	once	TRBD1	TGTGCCAGCAGTCCCGGGACAGGGTTATCCACCGGGGAGCTGTTTTTT	CASSPGTGLSTGELFF
TRBV18	TRBJ1-2	15	.	TRBD1	TGTGCCAGCATGGGACAGGCCTCCCAGTCTTATGGCTACACCTTC	CASMGQASQSYGYTF
TRBV5-1	TRBJ2-7	14	.	TRBD1	TGCGCCAGCAGCTTGGCCGGGACAGGGGACGAGCAGTACTTC	CASSLAGTGDEQYF
TRBV6-5	TRBJ2-7	14	.	.	TGTGCCAGCAAGCGGGCAGAACGCTCCTACGAGCAGTACTTC	CASKRAERSYEQYF
TRBV11-2	TRBJ1-4	14	.	.	TGTGCCAGCAGCTTAGACAGCACTAATGAAAAACTGTTTTTT	CASSLDSTNEKLFF
TRBV5-1	TRBJ2-5	14	.	.	TGCGCCAGCAGCTTGGGGCCGCAGCCCGAGACCCAGTACTTC	CASSLGPQPETQYF
TRBV6-6	TRBJ2-1	15	.	.	TGTGCCAGCAGTTACTCGGAGACTACGTACAATGAGCAGTTCTTC	CASSYSETTYNEQFF
TRBV10-3	TRBJ2-1	14	.	.	TGTGCCATCAGTCAGTCCCATGAGGTCGATGAGCAGTTCTTC	CAISQSHEVDEQFF
TRBV18	TRBJ1-4	14	once	.	TGTGCCAGCTCACCACCCGGGCAAAATGAAAAACTGTTTTTT	CASSPPGQNEKLFF
TRBV5-4	TRBJ2-1	15	few	.	TGTGCCAGCAGCTTGGGGGGGAGCTCCTACAATGAGCAGTTCTTC	CASSLGGSSYNEQFF
TRBV28	TRBJ2-7	15	.	TRBD1	TGTGCCAGCAGTTTAGGGGGACAGGGTTTCAACGAGCAGTACTTC	CASSLGGQGFNEQYF
TRBV5-1	TRBJ1-1	15	.	.	TGCGCCAGCAGGCCGGGGGGCGAGGGGTACACTGAAGCTTTCTTT	CASRPGGEGYTEAFF
TRBV6-5	TRBJ1-2	11	.	.	TGTGCCAGCAGTTACCCGGGTGGCTACACCTTC	CASSYPGGYTF
TRBV7-6	TRBJ2-7	15	.	.	TGTGCCAGCAGCCCGATCGGGGGCCTCTTGAACGAGCAGTACTTC	CASSPIGGLLNEQYF
TRBV2	TRBJ2-1	15	.	TRBD1	TGTGCCAGCATAGTGTCCGGGACAGGGTACAATGAGCAGTTCTTC	CASIVSGTGYNEQFF
TRBV27	TRBJ2-7	13	.	.	TGTGCCAGCAGTTTAAGGGGGTTCGGCGAGCAGTACTTC	CASSLRGFGEQYF
TRBV29-1	TRBJ1-1	15	.	.	TGCAGCGTCAAAGGGGTTTTGAGGTTGAACACTGAAGCTTTCTTT	CSVKGVLRLNTEAFF
TRBV10-3	TRBJ1-4	15	.	.	TGTGCCACGACTCCGACAGGCCCAACTAATGAAAAACTGTTTTTT	CATTPTGPTNEKLFF
TRBV5-5	TRBJ1-2	15	.	TRBD1	TGTGCCAGCAGCTTGGAAGGCAGGGGGATCGATGGCTACACCTTC	CASSLEGRGIDGYTF
TRBV18	TRBJ2-1	19	.	.	TGTGCCAGCTCACCAAGGCGGCAGGAGGGGACAAGAAAATACAATGAGCAGTTCTTC	CASSPRRQEGTRKYNEQFF
TRBV28	TRBJ2-5	17	.	TRBD2	TGTGCCAGCAGTCCCTGGGTAGCGGGGGGTTTATGGGAGACCCAGTACTTC	CASSPWVAGGLWETQYF
TRBV5-4	TRBJ2-7	15	.	TRBD2	TGTGCCAGCACCAAAGCGGGAGGATCCTCCTACGAGCAGTACTTC	CASTKAGGSSYEQYF
TRBV7-2	TRBJ1-5	13	.	.	TGTGCCAGCAGTAAGAAGGGGGAGGGAGCCCAGCATTTT	CASSKKGEGAQHF
TRBV27	TRBJ1-2	13	.	.	TGTGCCAGCAGTTTATCGGGGGTCTATGGCTACACCTTC	CASSLSGVYGYTF
TRBV5-1	TRBJ2-2	13	.	.	TGCGCCAGCAGAACAGGGAACACCGGGGAGCTGTTTTTT	CASRTGNTGELFF
TRBV9	TRBJ1-6	17	.	TRBD1	TGTGCCAGCAGGTCCGGGACAGGGATTTTGGGCAATTCACCCCTCCACTTT	CASRSGTGILGNSPLHF
TRBV18	TRBJ1-2	13	.	.	TGTGCCAGCTCAGCTCAGGGAAACTATGGCTACACCTTC	CASSAQGNYGYTF
TRBV2	TRBJ1-3	14	.	.	TGTGCCAGCAGTGAATCGGGGCAGGGCAACACCATATATTTT	CASSESGQGNTIYF
TRBV28	TRBJ1-5	13	.	.	TGTGCCAGCGGATTGGTAAGCAATCAGCCCCAGCATTTT	CASGLVSNQPQHF
TRBV28	TRBJ2-7	12	.	.	TGTGCCAGCAGTCTTGGGCCTTACGCGCAGTACTTC	CASSLGPYAQYF
TRBV28	TRBJ2-3	17	once	TRBD2	TGTGCCAGCAGTTTGGAACTAGCGGCCTCTAGCACAGATACGCAGTATTTT	CASSLELAASSTDTQYF
TRBV2	TRBJ1-1	13	.	.	TGTGCCAGCAGTACCCCGGAGAACACTGAAGCTTTCTTT	CASSTPENTEAFF
TRBV6-5	TRBJ2-7	15	.	.	TGTGCCAGCAGTGGGTACGTCGGGCTCTCCTACGAGCAGTACTTC	CASSGYVGLSYEQYF
TRBV6-5	TRBJ2-7	16	.	TRBD1	TGTGCCAGCAGTTACATGGGACAGGGGTTCAACTACGAGCAGTACTTC	CASSYMGQGFNYEQYF
TRBV18	TRBJ2-4	14	.	.	TGTGCCAGCTCACCTAACACTCACAAAAACATTCAGTACTTC	CASSPNTHKNIQYF
TRBV2	TRBJ2-5	15	.	TRBD2	TGTGCCAGCAGTGAACAAGCGGGGGGGCCCGAGACCCAGTACTTC	CASSEQAGGPETQYF
TRBV7-2	TRBJ2-7	15	.	TRBD2	TGTGCCAGCAGCAGGGTAGGGACTAGCGGGGGCGAGCAGTACTTC	CASSRVGTSGGEQYF
TRBV18	TRBJ1-1	15	.	.	TGTGCCAGCTCGCGGATACAGGGTACAGACACTGAAGCTTTCTTT	CASSRIQGTDTEAFF
TRBV4-1	TRBJ2-1	14	.	.	TGCGCCAGCAGCCAGGGGGGTCTAAACAATGAGCAGTTCTTC	CASSQGGLNNEQFF
TRBV6-6	TRBJ2-7	16	.	TRBD1	TGTGCCAGCAGTTCTCAGTCGACAGGGATTATGGACGAGCAGTACTTC	CASSSQSTGIMDEQYF
TRBV14	TRBJ2-5	13	.	.	TGTGCCAGCAGCAATTTTGGGCAAGAGACCCAGTACTTC	CASSNFGQETQYF
TRBV5-1	TRBJ1-3	13	.	.	TGCGCCAGCCGGTTCGCCTCTGGAAACACCATATATTTT	CASRFASGNTIYF
TRBV6-5	TRBJ1-4	15	once	.	TGTGCCAGCAGTTACTCGAGCAGGCGTAATGAAAAACTGTTTTTT	CASSYSSRRNEKLFF
TRBV28	TRBJ2-7	9	.	.	TGTGCCAGTGGGGACGAGCAGTACTTC	CASGDEQYF
TRBV9	TRBJ1-5	16	.	.	TGTGCCAGCAGCTTTTTGCGTGTCGGGCCGAATCAGCCCCAGCATTTT	CASSFLRVGPNQPQHF
TRBV5-1	TRBJ2-7	14	.	TRBD1	TGCGCCAGCAGCCCGGCAGGGGGCGCATACGAGCAGTACTTC	CASSPAGGAYEQYF